This T cell receptor (beta chain) was retrieved from a study of T cell responses to AZD1222 COVID-19 vaccine. V shed 2 bases and J 2 bases; nucleotides not matched to a gene: 8. The CDR3 runs 16 residues. Germline V lookup: CDR1 GTSNPN, CDR2 SVGIG (reference sequence). Overall study results and limits: Mostly white British, mostly female donors; authors suggested clonal diversity may be underestimated. Seropositive status at baseline applied to only five or six AZD1222 recipients. The study sampled repertoires only after the peak T cell response. Vaccine-related CD4 TCRs covered spike, predominating at 160-218 and 743-854.

Produced via immunoSEQ multiplex PCR; TCRdb's table is partial and in-frame only. The table lists 150,000 or so clones, 80% to 90% of them singletons. Comments on this clone: The target antigen is unknown.

This material consisted of peripheral blood, taken 28 days after the second dose of the MenACWY control vaccine. This chain connects TRBV30 to TRBJ2-3; TRBD1 agrees at 9 bases. This TCR came from an adult who received the MenACWY meningococcal vaccine as a control. The CDR3 DNA reads as TGTGCCTGGAGTCCCCCCCGGGACAGGGCCACAGATACGCAGTATTTT. Translated: CAWSPPRDRATDTQYF. Variable domain in full (rest from reference TRBV30 and TRBJ2-3): SQTIHQWPATLVQPVGSPLSLECTVEGTSNPNLYWYRQAAGRGLQLLFYSVGIGQISSEVPQNLSASRPQDRQFILSSKKLLLSDSGFYLCAWSPPRDRATDTQYFGPGTRLTVL.